The 29 T cell receptor beta chains given below trace back to one sample, sequenced in a study of cytomegalovirus exposure and HLA in healthy donors. Primers for the PCR totalled 60 Vbeta and 13 Jbeta. Profiling relied on immunoSEQ multiplex PCR, and the TCRdb table lists in-frame clones only, not all of them. This sample yields approximately 110,000 clones, of which approximately 66% are seen a single time; under 13% belongs to the top ten. Sample: PBMCs. Source of these receptors: a man aged 35 to 55 in good health and CMV-seropositive.

V is TRBV19 and J is TRBJ2-1; 15 bases fit TRBD2. Germline CDR1 is LNHDA and CDR2 is SQIVND (reference sequence). V trimming: 7 bases; J trimming: 8 bases; junction bases outside the gene matches: 6. The CDR3 loop spans 15 amino acids. CDR3 nucleotides: TGTGCCAGTAAAGCGGGACTAGCGGGAGGATATGAGCAGTTCTTC. This translates into CASKAGLAGGYEQFF. The full variable domain, completed using reference TRBV19 and TRBJ2-1, is DGGITQSPKYLFRKEGQNVTLSCEQNLNHDAMYWYRQDPGQGLRLIYYSQIVNDFQKGDIAEGYSVSREKKESFPLTVTSAQKNPTAFYLCASKAGLAGGYEQFFGPGTRLTVL.

The chain uses TRBV9 and TRBJ2-6; 7 nucleotides line up with TRBD1. This CDR3 has 15 amino acids. The J segment lost 6 bases and the V segment lost 3 bases, leaving 6 bases of the junction unmatched. Germline-derived CDR1 and CDR2 are SGDLS and YYNGEE. The CDR3 nucleotides read TGTGCCAGCAGCGGACGACAGGGTCTGGCCAACGTCCTGACTTTC. It specifies CASSGRQGLANVLTF. Full variable domain (remainder filled in from reference TRBV9 and TRBJ2-6): DSGVTQTPKHLITATGQRVTLRCSPRSGDLSVYWYQQSLDQGLQFLIQYYNGEERAKGNILERFSAQQFPDLHSELNLSSLELGDSALYFCASSGRQGLANVLTFGAGSRLTVL.

This clone was seen a few times. The chain is built from TRBV5-1 and TRBJ2-6, with D uncertain. Trimming left V 1 base short and J 3 bases short, with 5 bases between. Germline CDR1 reads SGHRS; CDR2 reads YFSETQ. The CDR3 contains 14 residues. CDR3 amino acids: CASSLTDGANVLTF. For the CDR3, the DNA is TGCGCCAGCAGCTTGACAGATGGGGCCAACGTCCTGACTTTC.

This chain joins TRBV4-1 and TRBJ2-3; 13 bases are a match to TRBD2. Trimming took 6 bases from V and 3 from J; bases not matched to a gene: 6. Germline assignment: CDR1 MGHRA and CDR2 YSYEKL. This CDR3 comprises 16 residues. CDR3 region: CASSRTSGSGTDTQYF. The CDR3 DNA is TGCGCCAGCAGTAGGACTAGCGGGAGTGGAACAGATACGCAGTATTTT.

This rearrangement joins TRBV6-5 to TRBJ1-5; possible D gene TRBD1, 6 bases. The CDR3 has 15 amino acids. Trimming shortened V by 6 bases and J by 9 bases, and 21 bases separated the two germline ends. Per the germline V gene, CDR1 is MNHEY and CDR2 is SVGAGI. The CDR3 DNA is TGTGCCAGCAGGTCCTCCGGGACATGGGATCGGCCCCAGCATTTT. Translating it yields CASRSSGTWDRPQHF.

This clone was recorded once. The chain employs TRBV6-6 and TRBJ1-1; no firm D call. CDR1 is MNHNY and CDR2 is SVGAGI in the germline V gene (reference sequence). With 4 bases removed from V and 0 bases from J, the gap between germline ends came to 3 bases. CDR3 length: 12 amino acids. CDR3 bases: TGTGCCAGCAGTTCAGTGAACACTGAAGCTTTCTTT. Translated: CASSSVNTEAFF.

The chain couples TRBV14 to TRBJ1-4; a possible D gene is TRBD1 (5 bases). Germline V lookup: CDR1 SGHDN, CDR2 FVKESK. The CDR3 contains 17 residues. V lost 2 bases to trimming and J lost 1 base, with 14 bases between them. CDR3 sequence reads: CASSQQGERGTNEKLFF. The CDR3 region has the DNA TGTGCCAGCAGCCAACAGGGTGAACGAGGAACTAATGAAAAACTGTTTTTT.

This clone was seen a few times. V and J are TRBV7-7 and TRBJ2-3, with D perhaps matching TRBD1 (6 bases). Germline V gene sequence: CDR1 SSHAT, CDR2 FNYEAQ (reference sequence). The length of the CDR3 is 13 residues. Trimming pared 2 bases from V and 6 bases from J, leaving 9 bases between. The CDR3 DNA is TGTGCCAGCAGCTTATGGCAGGGGGATACGCAGTATTTT. As protein: CASSLWQGDTQYF.

CDR3 nucleotide sequence: TGTGCCAGCAGCCAGGGACTAGCGGGAGGCACCGGGGAGCTGTTTTTT. It is translated as CASSQGLAGGTGELFF. V and J are TRBV5-5 and TRBJ2-2; TRBD2 agrees at 15 bases. Germline V gene data show CDR1 as SGHKS and CDR2 as YYEKEE (reference sequence). J lost 4 bases, V lost 4 bases, and 2 bases had no gene match. The CDR3 loop spans 16 amino acids.

A word on this clone: The sample contains more than one DNA sequence encoding this CDR3. This sequence joins TRBV27 and TRBJ2-7; possible D gene TRBD1, 5 bases. V lost 4 bases to trimming and J lost 3 bases, with 10 bases between them. Germline CDR1 MNHEY, CDR2 SMNVEV (reference sequence). This CDR3 comprises 13 residues. The CDR3 bases are TGTGCCAGCAGTTGGCGGCAGGGCTACGAGCAGTACTTC. Its translation is CASSWRQGYEQYF.

V and J are TRBV7-2 and TRBJ2-1, with 14 bases that match TRBD2. Looked up from germline, CDR1 is SGHTA and CDR2 is FQGNSA. This CDR3 contains 18 residues. Trimming at V came to 1 base and at J to 5 bases, leaving 7 bases not matched to a gene. CDR3 sequence reads: CASSLGGLAGDLNNEQFF. The CDR3 bases are TGTGCCAGCAGCTTAGGGGGACTAGCGGGAGACTTAAACAATGAGCAGTTCTTC.

The chain is built from TRBV23-1 and TRBJ1-4, with D possibly TRBD1 on 5 matching bases. TRBV23-1 carries the ORF label, with uncertain function. Between the trimmed V and J ends, which lost 4 bases and 7 bases, there was a span of 16 bases. The CDR3 length is 15 residues. The CDR3 coding sequence is TGCGCCAGCAGTCCCCAAACGGCGGGGACTGAAAAACTGTTTTTT. Protein sequence: CASSPQTAGTEKLFF.

The sample holds a few counts of this clone. The chain combines TRBV6-6 with TRBJ2-4, with 8 bases lining up with TRBD2. This CDR3 is built from 14 residues. CDR1 is MNHNY and CDR2 is SVGAGI in the germline V gene (reference sequence). V lost 9 bases, J lost 8 bases, and 12 bases stayed unmatched. Here the CDR3 DNA reads TGTGCCAGTTCCGGTGCGGGGGGAAGAGACATTCAGTACTTC. This encodes CASSGAGGRDIQYF.

The V gene is TRBV18, the J gene TRBJ1-5; 8 nucleotides line up with TRBD1. CDR1 is KGHSH, CDR2 LQKENI, per germline. The V gene end was trimmed by 3 bases and the J gene end by 7 bases; junction bases not matched to a gene: 2. The CDR3 length is 13 residues. CDR3 residues: CASSPGQGQPQHF. The CDR3 nucleotides read TGTGCCAGCTCACCCGGACAGGGCCAGCCCCAGCATTTT.

There are a few counts of this clone. The J gene is TRBJ1-1, the V gene TRBV11-2; 9 bases align to TRBD1. The V gene's germline CDR1 is SGHAT and CDR2 FQNNGV. This CDR3 region has 14 residues. The V gene end was trimmed by 5 bases and the J gene end by 4 bases; junction bases not matched to a gene: 5. The CDR3: CASSQTGGSTEAFF. The CDR3 DNA reads as TGTGCCAGCAGCCAAACAGGGGGCAGCACTGAAGCTTTCTTT.

The chain links TRBV9 to TRBJ1-3; possible D gene TRBD1, 6 bases. The CDR3 spans 15 residues. V was shortened by 6 bases and J by 0 bases, with 13 bases between the two germline ends. Germline V lookup: CDR1 SGDLS, CDR2 YYNGEE. In nucleotides, the CDR3 is TGTGCCAGCAAGGGGGACGGTACCTCTGGAAACACCATATATTTT. Protein sequence: CASKGDGTSGNTIYF.

V and J are TRBV5-6 and TRBJ1-4; 7 bases align to TRBD1. Per the germline V gene, CDR1 is SGHDT and CDR2 is YYEEEE. The CDR3 contains 15 residues. With 4 bases clipped from V and 7 bases from J, the junction kept 10 bases outside the gene matches. The DNA of the CDR3 is TGTGCCAGCAGCCTCCGATCAGGGGGATTTGAAAAACTGTTTTTT. Translated: CASSLRSGGFEKLFF. The complete variable domain, with remaining parts taken from reference TRBV5-6 and TRBJ1-4, reads DAGVTQSPTHLIKTRGQQVTLRCSPKSGHDTVSWYQQALGQGPQFIFQYYEEEERQRGNFPDRFSGHQFPNYSSELNVNALLLGDSALYLCASSLRSGGFEKLFFGSGTQLSVL.

The chain combines TRBV5-4 with TRBJ1-2; a possible D gene is TRBD1 (6 bases). Germline CDR1 SGHNT, CDR2 YYREEE (reference sequence). The V end was cut by 5 bases, the J end by 7 bases, with 21 bases between. The CDR3 covers 15 residues. CDR3 DNA: TGTGCCAGCAGTCATGGAAAGACAGGCACAGTTGGCTACACCTTC. It translates to CASSHGKTGTVGYTF.

There are a few counts of this clone. This chain uses TRBV5-4 with TRBJ2-1; D is unclear. Trimming removed 4 bases from V and 6 bases from J, with 17 bases in between. From germline, CDR1 is SGHNT and CDR2 YYREEE (reference sequence). The CDR3 loop spans 15 amino acids. CDR3 nucleotides: TGTGCCAGCAGCCCCGGTTCACCGGGTTCCAATGAGCAGTTCTTC. Its translation is CASSPGSPGSNEQFF.

The rearrangement links TRBV19 to TRBJ2-5; TRBD2 matches at 10 bases. Trimming took 5 bases from V and 0 from J; bases not matched to a gene: 12. Germline assignment: CDR1 LNHDA and CDR2 SQIVND (reference sequence). This CDR3 has 18 amino acids. CDR3: CASSPHSGRPLDQETQYF. For the CDR3, the DNA is TGTGCCAGTAGTCCCCATAGCGGGAGGCCCTTAGACCAAGAGACCCAGTACTTC. Full variable domain (remainder filled in from reference TRBV19 and TRBJ2-5): DGGITQSPKYLFRKEGQNVTLSCEQNLNHDAMYWYRQDPGQGLRLIYYSQIVNDFQKGDIAEGYSVSREKKESFPLTVTSAQKNPTAFYLCASSPHSGRPLDQETQYFGPGTRLLVL.

This clone was observed a few times. The genes are TRBV18 and TRBJ1-2; 7 positions agree with TRBD1. CDR1 KGHSH and CDR2 LQKENI come from the germline V gene. Germline trimming cut 6 bases from V and 8 bases from J; bases unmatched to any gene: 12. The CDR3 is made up of 14 amino acids. The chain's CDR3 is CASSRLSGGRGYTF. The CDR3 DNA reads TGTGCCAGCTCGCGACTGTCAGGGGGGCGCGGCTACACCTTC.

The chain employs TRBV19 and TRBJ2-5, with D maybe TRBD1 (5 bases). The V end was cut by 5 bases, the J end by 4 bases, with 11 bases between. This CDR3 spans 13 amino acids. CDR1 is LNHDA, CDR2 SQIVND, per germline (reference sequence). CDR3 bases: TGTGCCAGTAGTGCTCAGGGTCGAGAGACCCAGTACTTC. It is translated as CASSAQGRETQYF.

This clone was found a few times. The chain carries TRBV5-1 and TRBJ2-2; D is possibly TRBD2 (5 bases). CDR3 length equals 14 residues. The germline CDR1 and CDR2 sequences are SGHRS and YFSETQ. Trimming left V 3 bases short and J 5 bases short, with 11 bases between. The CDR3 coding sequence is TGCGCCAGCAGCTCGGGGTTTGAGACCGGGGAGCTGTTTTTT. Amino acid sequence: CASSSGFETGELFF.

This clone has more than one count but fewer than ten. The genes are TRBV28 and TRBJ2-1; D gene unclear. The CDR3 spans 14 residues. V gave up 3 bases and J gave up 2 bases, with 8 bases separating them. Germline V CDR1 and CDR2: MDHEN, SYDVKM. The CDR3 DNA reads TGTGCCAGCAGTTTCGCGGAGACCTACAATGAGCAGTTCTTC. This codes for CASSFAETYNEQFF. Supplemented by reference TRBV28 and TRBJ2-1, the full variable domain reads DVKVTQSSRYLVKRTGEKVFLECVQDMDHENMFWYRQDPGLGLRLIYFSYDVKMKEKGDIPEGYSVSREKKERFSLILESASTNQTSMYLCASSFAETYNEQFFGPGTRLTVL.

The rearrangement links TRBV4-1 to TRBJ2-3; TRBD1 matches at 9 bases. Per the germline V gene, CDR1 is MGHRA and CDR2 is YSYEKL. This CDR3 has 14 amino acids. The trim removed 0 bases at V and 9 bases at J, leaving 4 bases unmatched. CDR3 nucleotide sequence: TGCGCCAGCAGCCAAGATAGAGGGACAGGGACGCAGTATTTT. Translating gives CASSQDRGTGTQYF.

This chain joins TRBV6-5 and TRBJ1-5; D is possibly TRBD1 (5 bases). Germline V gene lookup returns CDR1 MNHEY and CDR2 SVGAGI. V lost 4 bases to trimming and J lost 0 bases, with 10 bases between them. The CDR3 loop spans 15 amino acids. CDR3 sequence: CASSSQGNSNQPQHF. The CDR3 bases are TGTGCCAGCAGTTCTCAGGGAAATAGCAATCAGCCCCAGCATTTT.

The rearrangement uses TRBV30 and TRBJ2-7; maybe TRBD2 (5 bases). V lost 0 bases and J lost 7, with 13 bases in between. Looked up from germline, CDR1 is GTSNPN and CDR2 is SVGIG (reference sequence). This CDR3 has 13 amino acids. The CDR3 sequence: CAWSVQTLGEQYF. CDR3 sequence (DNA): TGTGCCTGGAGTGTTCAAACACTAGGAGAGCAGTACTTC.

The chain carries TRBV29-1 and TRBJ2-7; 9 bases map to TRBD1. V gave up 5 bases and J gave up 3 bases; unmatched junction bases: 5. Germline CDR1 reads SQVTM; CDR2 reads ANQGSEA. CDR3 length: 13 residues. CDR3 coding DNA: TGCAGCGTTCCGGGACAGGGTATCTACGAGCAGTACTTC. This encodes CSVPGQGIYEQYF.

The CDR3 spells CASSSGQTNTGELFF. CDR3 DNA sequence: TGTGCCAGCAGTAGTGGACAGACGAACACCGGGGAGCTGTTTTTT. The chain joins TRBV28 to TRBJ2-2, with TRBD1 as a possible D gene (6 bases). The CDR3 runs 15 residues. The V and J ends lost 5 bases and 0 bases respectively, with 10 bases between them. Germline CDR1 is MDHEN and CDR2 is SYDVKM.